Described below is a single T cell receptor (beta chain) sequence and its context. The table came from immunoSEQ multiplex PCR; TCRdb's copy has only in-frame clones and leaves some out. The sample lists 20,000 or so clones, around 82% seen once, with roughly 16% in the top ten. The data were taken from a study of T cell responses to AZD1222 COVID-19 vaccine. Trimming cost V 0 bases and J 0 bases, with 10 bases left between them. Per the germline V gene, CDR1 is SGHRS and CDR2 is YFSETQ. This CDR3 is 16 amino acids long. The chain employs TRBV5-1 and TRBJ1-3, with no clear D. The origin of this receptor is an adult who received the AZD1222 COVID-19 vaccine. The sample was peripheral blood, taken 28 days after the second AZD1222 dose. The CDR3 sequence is CASSLGRLSSGNTIYF. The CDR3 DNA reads TGCGCCAGCAGCTTGGGCCGTTTGAGCTCTGGAAACACCATATATTTT.